This T cell receptor (beta chain) was found in a study of tumor-infiltrating lymphocytes in primary liver carcinoma. Germline CDR1 and CDR2: SQVTM and ANQGSEA. The CDR3 consists of 11 residues. Trimming removed 6 bases at V and 2 bases at J, with 4 bases between. The 20-30 mg bulk tissue piece was not sorted before simultaneous RNA and DNA extraction. Production of TCR beta cDNA used roughly 0.55 ug total RNA together with a constant-region primer. Generation of the TCR beta libraries relied on three nested multiplex PCR rounds using slightly modified ARM-PCR. Running ten to eleven cycles apiece, the first two PCR rounds relied on TRBV1-TRBV30 forward primers together with a C-beta reverse primer. TCRdb re-called the multiplex PCR reads with MiXCR, one entry per CDR3 protein. Counted here are 25,000 to 35,000 distinct CDR3 sequences, about 79% occurring once; the ten biggest clones make up roughly 38%.

This clonotype is judged medium-sized. The sample comprised liver tumor tissue from sampling region 5. Subset in this sample: tumor region T5, tumor centre. V is TRBV29-1 and J is TRBJ2-2; D call uncertain. The TCR sequence derives from a man aged 35 to 55 with primary liver carcinoma and hepatitis B virus infection. As DNA, the CDR3 is TGCAGCGTCCTAAACACCGGGGAGCTGTTTTTT. Protein product: CSVLNTGELFF.